Listed below are T cell receptor beta chains from one sample, sequenced in a study of beta chain features in type 1 diabetes. This table comes from immunoSEQ multiplex PCR, and its TCRdb copy is limited to in-frame clones, with some not included. In the table there are a few hundred thousand clones, roughly 14% of which are singletons. The sequenced sample consisted of naive CD4+ T cells from blood. The source of these receptors is a man in his thirties or forties in good health. Both conserved end residues are part of each CDR3.

V gene: TRBV6-5
J gene: TRBJ2-5
CDR3 protein: CASSLIGRGETQYF

V gene: TRBV2
J gene: TRBJ2-6
CDR3 protein: CASSETDSGANVLTF

V gene: TRBV5-1
J gene: TRBJ2-2
CDR3 protein: CASSWAGNTGELFF

V gene: TRBV5-4
J gene: TRBJ2-5
CDR3 protein: CASSLGDSGRAKTQYF

V gene: TRBV28
J gene: TRBJ2-5
CDR3 protein: CASSLPPRYQETQYF

V gene: TRBV30
J gene: TRBJ2-5
CDR3 protein: CAHGHKETQYF

V gene: TRBV12-5
J gene: TRBJ2-4
CDR3 protein: CASDGAVAKNIQYF

V gene: TRBV5-6
J gene: TRBJ2-2
CDR3 protein: CASSTPLRTGELFF

V gene: TRBV18
J gene: TRBJ1-1
CDR3 protein: CASSQHNQNTEAFF

V gene: TRBV14
J gene: TRBJ1-4
CDR3 protein: CASSQDTRAWITNEKLFF